Described below is a single TCR beta chain sequence and its context. This sample is drawn from a study of blood T cell repertoires in COVID-19. Study overall: Samples representing acute and convalescent COVID-19 were sourced from the United States, Italy and Spain.

Between the trimmed V and J ends, which lost 10 bases and 6 bases, there was a span of 18 bases. Germline V gives CDR1 MNHEY, CDR2 SVGAGI. There are 14 residues in the CDR3. Seattle's cohort entered during active infection and was followed longitudinally. In the original workflow: Amplification of reference gene primers provided the estimated nucleated cell counts. The repertoire was sequenced with immunoSEQ multiplex PCR; TCRdb's copy has only in-frame clones and lacks some. That table is the source of V, J and clone size, and D and trimming were worked out from the DNA. The repertoire holds some 69,000 clones, with roughly 87% as singletons.

The chain couples TRBV6-5 to TRBJ2-2; no clear D gene. Sequences were obtained from peripheral blood. This receptor was taken from a man between 50 and 59 years old with COVID-19, enrolled during active disease. In nucleotides, the CDR3 is TGTGCCATTCGTAGCAGAGGCGTGGCCGGGGAGCTGTTTTTT. Translation gives CAIRSRGVAGELFF.